Below, 7 T cell receptor beta chains from the same sample are listed, as sequenced in a study of cytomegalovirus exposure and HLA in healthy donors. The PCR contained 60 Vbeta and 13 Jbeta primers. Measured with immunoSEQ multiplex PCR; TCRdb has only the in-frame clones, and not every one. The sample contains about 140,000 clones, about 72% of which appear only once. Source material: PBMCs. The receptors were sampled from a man aged 55 to 69 in good health and CMV-seronegative.

V usage is TRBV18 and J usage is TRBJ2-1, with TRBD2 identical over 11 bases. The trim removed 0 bases at V and 5 bases at J, leaving 6 bases unmatched. CDR1 and CDR2 from the germline V gene are KGHSH and LQKENI. The CDR3 covers 17 residues. The CDR3 is CASSPPITSGSHNEQFF. In nucleotides, the CDR3 is TGTGCCAGCTCACCACCTATAACTAGCGGGAGCCACAATGAGCAGTTCTTC.

The J gene is TRBJ1-2, the V gene TRBV15, with TRBD1 matching over 8 bases. The CDR3 runs to 14 residues. J was trimmed by 8 bases and V by 0 bases; bases with no gene match: 5. Germline values: CDR1 LNHNV, CDR2 YYDKDF (reference sequence). The CDR3 DNA reads TGTGCCACCAGCAGAGAGGACAGGGTAGACGGCTACACCTTC. The encoded protein is CATSREDRVDGYTF. Combining the CDR3 with reference TRBV15 and TRBJ1-2 gives the whole variable domain DAMVIQNPRYQVTQFGKPVTLSCSQTLNHNVMYWYQQKSSQAPKLLFHYYDKDFNNEADTPDNFQSRRPNTSFCFLDIRSPGLGDTAMYLCATSREDRVDGYTFGSGTRLTVV.

V gene TRBV13 combines with J gene TRBJ1-1; possible D gene TRBD1, 6 bases. In germline, CDR1 is PRHDT, CDR2 FYEKMQ (reference sequence). The CDR3 sequence is 16 residues long. V was cut by 0 bases and J by 4 bases, with 15 bases left in between. Here the CDR3 DNA reads TGTGCCAGCAGCTTAGGCCCTACAGGGACGGTCACTGAAGCTTTCTTT. It specifies CASSLGPTGTVTEAFF. Full variable domain (outside the CDR3, taken from reference TRBV13 and TRBJ1-1): AAGVIQSPRHLIKEKRETATLKCYPIPRHDTVYWYQQGPGQDPQFLISFYEKMQSDKGSIPDRFSAQQFSDYHSELNMSSLELGDSALYFCASSLGPTGTVTEAFFGQGTRLTVV.

This chain connects TRBV29-1 to TRBJ2-3; tentatively, D is TRBD1 (6 bases). CDR1 SQVTM and CDR2 ANQGSEA come from the germline V gene. The CDR3 has 17 amino acids. V was clipped by 3 bases and J by 1 base, with 20 bases between them. The DNA of the CDR3 is TGCAGCGTTGACGGAGGCCGTACGGCAGGGGGCACAGATACGCAGTATTTT. Translation: CSVDGGRTAGGTDTQYF.

The V and J genes are TRBV10-2 and TRBJ2-1; 7 bases fit TRBD2. Trimming cost V 1 base and J 9 bases; bases outside gene matches: 12. The CDR3 length is 16 residues. The germline gives CDR1 WSHSY, CDR2 SAAADI. The DNA of the CDR3 is TGCGCCAGCAGTGAGTGGCTAGCGGAACCAGGGAGTGAGCAGTTCTTC. This translates into CASSEWLAEPGSEQFF.

The chain joins TRBV9 to TRBJ1-1, with D unresolved. The CDR3 runs 13 residues. CDR1 SGDLS and CDR2 YYNGEE come from the germline V gene. Trimming pared 3 bases from V and 4 bases from J, leaving 10 bases between. CDR3 amino acids: CASSGTPGTEAFF. As DNA, the CDR3 is TGTGCCAGCAGCGGAACTCCGGGCACTGAAGCTTTCTTT. Full variable domain (missing parts from reference TRBV9 and TRBJ1-1): DSGVTQTPKHLITATGQRVTLRCSPRSGDLSVYWYQQSLDQGLQFLIQYYNGEERAKGNILERFSAQQFPDLHSELNLSSLELGDSALYFCASSGTPGTEAFFGQGTRLTVV.

In DNA form, the CDR3 reads TGTGCCAGCAGCTTGTCGATTACCGGGACTAACTATGGCTACACCTTC. Translation: CASSLSITGTNYGYTF. The V and J genes are TRBV5-5 and TRBJ1-2; no reliable D call. The germline V and J ends were trimmed by 1 base and 0 bases, with 13 bases remaining between them. CDR1 and CDR2 (germline): SGHKS, YYEKEE (reference sequence). The CDR3 consists of 16 residues.